The subject of this entry is one TCR beta chain. The sample originates from a study of blood T cell repertoires in COVID-19. Study information: T cells, B-cell-depleted T cells, or PBMCs provided the cDNA or gDNA that served as material.

CDR1 SGHKS and CDR2 YYEKEE come from the germline V gene (reference sequence). The V and J ends lost 2 bases and 2 bases respectively, with 8 bases between them. CDR3 length equals 14 residues. How the authors handled the data: From reference gene primer amplification, estimates of nucleated cell counts were derived. Here immunoSEQ multiplex PCR was the method, and the copy in TCRdb shows in-frame clones only, minus some. That table furnishes V, J and clone size, whereas the DNA furnished D and trimming. The data contain around 60,000 clones, around 77% of them singletons. This receptor was taken from an elderly man with active or convalescent COVID-19. The sample taken for sequencing was peripheral blood. V usage is TRBV5-5 and J usage is TRBJ1-3, with D possibly matching TRBD1 (5 bases). CDR3 region: CASSFGGAGNTIYF. CDR3 DNA: TGTGCCAGCAGCTTCGGGGGTGCTGGAAACACCATATATTTT.